Given below is one T cell receptor (beta chain) in context. The entry originates in a study of CD8 T cells in Susac syndrome. The authors reverse transcribed about 0.5 to 1 ug RNA with random hexamers. Amplification of TCR beta CDR3 used immunoSEQ multiplex PCR across 54 Vbeta and 13 Jbeta. TCRdb fed the immunoSEQ multiplex PCR reads into MiXCR, producing one record per CDR3 protein. The sample yields under 150,000 distinct CDR3 sequences, approximately 96% seen once. Per the germline V gene, CDR1 is MNHNY and CDR2 is SVGAGI (reference sequence). After removal of 2 bases from V and 4 bases from J, the junction contained 7 bases not matched to a gene. The length of the CDR3 is 16 residues.

The TCR originated in a human donor with Susac syndrome. Sequencing used CD4+ T cells from PBMCs. The rearrangement links TRBV6-6 to TRBJ2-2; 7 positions match TRBD1. This CDR3 reads CASSYQGTVPTGELFF. The CDR3 DNA follows: TGTGCCAGCAGTTACCAGGGGACAGTACCCACCGGGGAGCTGTTTTTT.